The following is a TCR beta chain sequence with its context. No cognate antigen has been identified for it. Within one base of it there is no much larger clone, and no base qualities were kept. Genomic DNA was isolated from the sorted cells so that the TCRbeta CDR3 region could be sequenced. The immunoSEQ Assay was used for sequencing of TCRbeta CDR3 regions. Not all clones reach the TCRdb copy of this immuneACCESS table, which keeps in-frame sequences only. Checked studies attribute under half of the gap to unresolved V genes and leave the rest unexplained. In this sample the table shows some 150,000 clones, under 95% of which occur a single time. The ten biggest clones cover over 0.8% of the sample. The sample originates from a study of OX40 agonist ivuxolimab in advanced cancers. Regarding the study in general: The costimulatory receptor OX40 (CD134) was targeted by ivuxolimab, a fully human IgG2 agonistic monoclonal antibody. Prior anti-PD-1, anti-PD-L1 or anti-CTLA-4 therapy was permitted, and checkpoint inhibitors had been received by about 36% of dose-escalation patients. Intravenous ivuxolimab was administered to patients every 2 weeks at six dose levels: 0.01, 0.1, 0.3, 1.5, 3 and 10 mg/kg. The paper describes the monotherapy dose-escalation part (N of about 54 patients) of the phase I trial of ivuxolimab. A male proportion of approximately 83% and a mean age of around 60 years, ranging from roughly 23 to 79, were recorded for the dose-escalation cohort. Among the approximately 50 dose-escalation patients, around 19 had hepatocellular carcinoma, about 15 melanoma, 9 renal cell carcinoma and 9 head and neck cancer. Partial responses were achieved by three dose-escalation patients, of whom one had hepatocellular carcinoma and two had cutaneous melanoma. Peripheral TCRbeta sequencing was intended to test whether TCR sequence diversity was altered and clonal T-cell expansion was caused by ivuxolimab. What the authors observed across the whole study: Partial responders in the 0.1-3.0 mg/kg groups had among the lowest normalized peripheral clonal expansion, especially among CD8+ T cells. Which antigens the clonally expanded peripheral T cells were specific for was not determined. Low levels of normalized T-cell clonal expansion were also seen in some patients who did not respond. After ivuxolimab, more expanded clones were found on average in CD8+ T cells than in CD4+ T cells. At doses from 0.1 to 3.0 mg/kg, clonal expansion was seen in both CD4+ and CD8+ blood T cells between baseline and week 6.

The CDR3, from cysteine to phenylalanine, totals 17 residues. The retained sequence is limited to the CDR3, 51 bases, with the frame set at the first base. For this chain, trimming is 5 bases at the V end and 4 bases at the J end, and the number of junction bases without a gene match is 13. The germline V gene specifies ENHRY as CDR1 and SYGVKD as CDR2. Patients with autoimmune disease history or receiving systemic immunosuppression were excluded from the trial. Peripheral blood for TCR sequencing was collected from all dose cohorts at baseline, on cycle 4 day 1, and on cycle 7 day 1. The samples were drawn from a first-in-human, open-label, multicenter phase I dose-escalation trial of ivuxolimab. Adults with locally advanced or metastatic melanoma, renal cell carcinoma, hepatocellular carcinoma or head and neck squamous cell carcinoma were enrolled in the trial. Before TCR sequencing, CD4+ and CD8+ T cells were separately sorted from peripheral blood.

The origin of this receptor is an adult with an advanced solid tumor such as melanoma, head and neck, liver or kidney cancer. The rearrangement joined TRBV10-3 to TRBJ2-5; a stretch of 10 junction bases matches TRBD1. Material: CD4+ or CD8+ T cells sorted from blood, obtained in a trial of the OX40 agonist ivuxolimab. Here the CDR3 is given as CAISTQTGGAGGETQYF. The DNA sequence follows: TGTGCCATCAGTACACAGACAGGGGGCGCTGGGGGAGAGACCCAGTACTTC.